Listed here is a single T cell receptor beta chain. Which antigen it targets is not known. No base-level quality is on record; no much larger clone is a single base apart. The data are from a study of cytomegalovirus exposure and HLA in healthy donors listed by TCRdb under 2017. Regarding the study in general: In an earlier analysis of 550 to 750 of the donors, 276 Gb of sequence data and 90 million to 120 million unique TCR beta sequences from roughly 190 million T cells were reported. An early release covering some 640 HLA-typed donors comprised roughly 300 gigabases of sequencing data and 85 million or so unique TCR sequences. Of the 300 to 450 genotyped donors, about 84% fell in the genetic ancestry cluster associated with self-reported Caucasian donors. The study aimed to test whether signatures of past pathogen exposure could be identified by cataloging public T cell receptors. The study used immunosequencing to profile the T cell repertoires of several hundred subjects and linked those repertoires to cytomegalovirus serostatus. Along with the roughly 670-subject first cohort, a separate validation cohort of around 110 different subjects was used. High-throughput TCR immunosequencing, statistical association of individual TCRs with disease status, and machine learning were combined to predict cytomegalovirus infection status. A later analysis re-examined previously published TCR beta repertoires from 600 to 700 donors and added high-resolution HLA genotyping to investigate patterns of TCR occurrence. Rather than drawing on any new phenotypic data, the later analysis identified candidate immune exposures from TCR beta sequences and the way those sequences occurred across donors. An earlier analysis of 587 of the donors applied high-throughput TCR beta sequencing to assess whether each TCR beta V gene segment acted as functional or pseudogenic. Donor age, sex, ethnicity and CMV serostatus were compiled alongside the repertoire data. A later genetic analysis used genome-wide SNP genotypes for about 60% of the roughly 700 donors, treating that subset as a discovery cohort. All discovery cohort repertoires had been generated on a single sequencing platform. Both class I and class II loci were covered by HLA typing, at four-digit resolution. Typing coverage differed by locus: A, B, C, DRB1 and DQB1 were typed in roughly 620-640 donors, DQA1 in 522, DPA1 in approximately 600, and DPB1 in just under 480. Because of strong linkage in the cohort, a few DR-DQ haplotypes were treated as single units for association and clustering. Among roughly 370 genotyped donors of the cohort, an average of approximately 240,000 unique TCR beta nucleotide sequences were sequenced per donor, approximately 20% of them non-productive. The full study reports these points: Assigning TCR associations to individual alleles was difficult when HLA alleles, especially DR and DQ, strongly co-occurred. The classifier was reported to diagnose cytomegalovirus status with high specificity and sensitivity in both the original and validation cohorts. Some IMGT-functional V segments, including TRBV6-2 and TRBV6-3, could not be distinguished by the 87-base-pair reads and were therefore excluded. For the cohort, immune exposure information was limited to CMV serostatus. V-gene and J-gene trimming of TCR beta chains was associated with a missense DCLRE1C variant in a later genetic analysis, and the association was replicated in an independent cohort. The earlier analysis of approximately 560 of the donors excluded approximately 15 rarely observed V segments, including chromosome 9 orphons, because counts were too low. The cohort was sequenced for TCR beta chains only, and without alpha or paired-chain data the features that could be detected were limited. An earlier analysis of 587 of the donors showed that most TCR beta V segments appeared in productive rearrangements either about 90% or about 30% of the time, which broadly matched IMGT annotations. A few of the identified cytomegalovirus-associated TCR beta chains were confirmed in vitro to be specific for cytomegalovirus antigens. Because HLA typing was unavailable for some donors at each locus, only the typed subset was used in association tests. A later analysis found that HLA-associated TCR beta chains were more clonally expanded and had lower generation probabilities than equally common non-associated chains. The authors suggested that the approach could potentially be generalized to other disease states and immunological phenotypes. Most CMV-associated TCR beta chains appeared to be HLA-restricted in a later analysis, and the HLA associations seemed to be driven largely by CMV exposure. While some public TCRs were present in many individuals, most TCR sequences turned up only very rarely across donors. A later analysis found that TCR association rates varied across HLA loci, with DRB1 alleles showing the most associated TCRs and HLA-C alleles the fewest. Linkage disequilibrium might explain the correlated functional status among segregating V segments, but an unknown experimental factor could not be excluded. A further reported finding was that TCR beta sequences accurately predicted the HLA-A and HLA-B alleles for most subjects in the first cohort. In the study, roughly 160 TCR beta chains were listed as associated with cytomegalovirus. At a false discovery rate of 0.05, a later analysis linked about 17,000 TCR beta sequences to specific HLA alleles. A cluster of highly shared sequence variants was judged likely to be a technical artifact of the sequencing pipeline. Several of the top co-occurrence clusters appeared to be linked to parvovirus B19, influenza, CMV and Epstein-Barr virus, according to a later analysis. The presence/absence analyses assumed that sequencing depth was roughly uniform across donors, and that assumption may not be true. According to a later genetic analysis, donors in an Asian-associated ancestry cluster had fewer N-insertions in productive TCRs than the roughly 700-donor mean.

In total, about 650 healthy bone marrow donors made up the cohort. All cohort members were sampled while nominally healthy, although unrecorded immune exposures were likely present. The donor was CMV seropositive and belonged to the group of about 290 seropositive cohort members. A peripheral blood sample was provided by each donor, and peripheral blood mononuclear cells were used for TCR beta sequencing. Genomic DNA extraction from the blood cell samples was performed with the Qiagen DNeasy Blood Extraction Kit. The germline V gene specifies SNHLY as CDR1 and FYNNEI as CDR2. The CDR3 numbers 12 residues from cysteine through phenylalanine. Just CDR3 DNA is preserved here, 36 bases in frame from base 1. Deletion took 1 base off V and 6 bases off J, with a span of 6 bases between the germline ends. The library was produced with the immunoSEQ multiplex PCR assay. A mixture of 60 forward primers for TCR Vbeta segments and 13 reverse primers for TCR Jbeta segments was used in the multiplex PCR. The CDR3 region of rearranged TCR beta genes was amplified from genomic DNA with a multiplex PCR assay. The Illumina HiSeq System was used to sequence the amplified TCR beta libraries as 87-base-pair reads. As for the original processing: Across the 666 repertoires, a later analysis counted 75 million to 90 million unique TCR beta chains, roughly 11 million of which were shared by at least two donors. Raw reads were error-corrected and collapsed into unique sequences by a nearest-neighbor algorithm in which closely related sequences were merged to remove PCR and sequencing errors. Alignment of CDR3 sequences to IMGT reference sequences was used to assign V, D and J gene segments. Each retained sequence needed at least a six-nucleotide match to both a V gene segment and a J gene segment. A rearrangement was called productive if the CDR3 had no stop codons and remained in frame with V and J, and every other rearrangement was called non-productive. CDR3 was defined according to IMGT convention as the region running from the second conserved V-encoded cysteine to the conserved J-encoded phenylalanine. In an earlier analysis of approximately 590 of the donors, sequences lacking an unambiguous match to a single V gene segment were excluded. An earlier analysis of a few hundred of the donors called V segments functional above 56.7% productive rearrangements and segregating when the between-donor standard deviation exceeded 5%. A statistical classification framework was built to diagnose cytomegalovirus status from the catalog of TCR beta chain sequences. A later analysis assigned V and J genes by comparing TCR nucleotide sequences with IMGT/GENE-DB human TR gene sequences. In a later analysis, CDR3 sequences and most-parsimonious VDJ recombination scenarios were assigned using the TCRdist pipeline. In a later analysis, every TCR beta chain was defined by the combination of its CDR3 amino acid sequence and its V-gene family, and reads without a unique V-gene family were dropped. As a way to deal with suspected cross-contamination and a sequencing artifact, a later analysis dropped 500 to 700 nucleotide sequences that were highly shared and had low generation probability. For each public chain, a later analysis derived a clonal expansion index from normalized ranks of inferred template counts within each repertoire. Generation probabilities in a later analysis came from a VDJ recombination model fitted to out-of-frame rearrangements, and those results were checked against IGoR. In a later analysis, hypergeometric tests were used to score TCR-TCR, TCR-HLA and TCR-CMV co-occurrence, with a repertoire-size bias correction applied to TCR pairs. In a later analysis, false discovery rates were estimated by permuting HLA or CMV assignments 20 times. In a later analysis, co-occurring TCRs were grouped using DBSCAN, and TCRdist sequence similarity was added for clustering within HLA-allele-positive subsets. For co-occurrence clustering, repertoires with fewer than 30,000 or more than 120,000 public chains were excluded, along with five or six repertoires with anomalous nucleotide sharing. TCRdb limited this immuneACCESS table to in-frame rearrangements with V and J called. A share of clones is missing; checked studies link under half to unresolved V genes, and the rest is unexplained. V, J and clone size were drawn from that table, and D and trimming were deduced from the DNA. The sample table shows 90,000 to 150,000 clones, and roughly four fifths are seen once. The top ten hold about 3.3% of the sample.

Rearrangement joined TRBV2 to TRBJ1-1; the D gene assignment is ambiguous. The sequencing sample was made of PBMCs. This sequence originates from a woman in her 30s in good health and CMV-seropositive. The CDR3 has the sequence CASSEVGAEAFF. Read as DNA, the sequence is TGTGCCAGCAGTGAAGTGGGAGCTGAAGCTTTCTTT.